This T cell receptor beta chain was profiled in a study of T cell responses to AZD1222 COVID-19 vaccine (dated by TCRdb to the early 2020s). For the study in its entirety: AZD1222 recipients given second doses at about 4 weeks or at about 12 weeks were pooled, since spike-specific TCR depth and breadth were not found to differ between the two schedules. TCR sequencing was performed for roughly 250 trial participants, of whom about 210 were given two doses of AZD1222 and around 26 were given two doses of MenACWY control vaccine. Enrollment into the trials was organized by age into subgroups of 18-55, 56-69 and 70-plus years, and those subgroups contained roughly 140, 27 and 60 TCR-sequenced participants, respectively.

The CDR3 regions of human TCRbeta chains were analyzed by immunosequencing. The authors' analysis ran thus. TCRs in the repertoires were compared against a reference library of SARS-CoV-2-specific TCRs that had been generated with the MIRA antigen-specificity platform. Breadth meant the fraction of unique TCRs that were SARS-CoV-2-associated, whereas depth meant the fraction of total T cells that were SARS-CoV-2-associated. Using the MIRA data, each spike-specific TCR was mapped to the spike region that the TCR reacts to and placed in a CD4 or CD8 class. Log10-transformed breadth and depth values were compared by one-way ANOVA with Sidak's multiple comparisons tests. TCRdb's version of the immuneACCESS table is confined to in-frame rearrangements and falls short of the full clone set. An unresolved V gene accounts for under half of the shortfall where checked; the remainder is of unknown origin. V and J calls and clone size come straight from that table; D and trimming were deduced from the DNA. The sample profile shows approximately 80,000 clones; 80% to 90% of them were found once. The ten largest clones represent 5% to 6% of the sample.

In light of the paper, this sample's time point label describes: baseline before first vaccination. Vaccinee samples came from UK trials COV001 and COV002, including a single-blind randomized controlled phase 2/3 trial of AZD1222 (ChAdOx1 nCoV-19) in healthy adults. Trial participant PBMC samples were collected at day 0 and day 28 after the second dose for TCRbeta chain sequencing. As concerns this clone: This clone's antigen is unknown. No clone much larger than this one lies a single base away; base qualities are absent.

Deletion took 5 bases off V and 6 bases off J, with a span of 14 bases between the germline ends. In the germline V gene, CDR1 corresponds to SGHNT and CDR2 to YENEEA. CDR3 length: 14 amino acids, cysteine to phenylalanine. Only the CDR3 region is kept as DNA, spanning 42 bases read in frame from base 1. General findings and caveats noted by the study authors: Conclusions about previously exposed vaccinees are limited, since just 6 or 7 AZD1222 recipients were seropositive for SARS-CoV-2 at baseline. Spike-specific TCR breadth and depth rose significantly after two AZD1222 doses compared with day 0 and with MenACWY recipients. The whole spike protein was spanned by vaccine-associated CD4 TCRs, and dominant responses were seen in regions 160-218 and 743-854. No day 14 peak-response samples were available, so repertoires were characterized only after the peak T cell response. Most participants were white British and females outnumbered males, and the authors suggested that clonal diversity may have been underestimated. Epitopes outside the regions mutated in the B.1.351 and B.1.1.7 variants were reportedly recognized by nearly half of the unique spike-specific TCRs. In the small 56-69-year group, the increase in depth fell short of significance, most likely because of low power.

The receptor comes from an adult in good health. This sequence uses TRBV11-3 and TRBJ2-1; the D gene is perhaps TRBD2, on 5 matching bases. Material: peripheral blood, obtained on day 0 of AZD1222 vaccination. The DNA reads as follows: TGTGCCAGCAGCGGCGGGCGTGGTGGCAATGAGCAGTTCTTC. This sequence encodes CASSGGRGGNEQFF.